A selection of T cell receptor beta chains follows, all from one sample in a study of CD8 T cells in ankylosing spondylitis. TCRdb analysed the 5' RACE reads with MiXCR anew, one entry per CDR3 protein. The table lists 200,000 to 250,000 distinct CDR3 sequences, under 30% of them singletons, with 5% to 7.5% in the top ten. Sequences were obtained from blood, either unsorted or a sorted T cell fraction (not recorded which). These receptors were obtained from a male donor with ankylosing spondylitis or in good health (not recorded which). Both conserved end residues are part of each CDR3. The D gene is left open where the match is weak. The listing skips clone size in some rows; elsewhere it reads once, few, many or a size class.

size | D | J | V | CDR3 | DNA
- | - | TRBJ2-7 | TRBV20-1 | CSARDRGQAYEQYF | TGCAGTGCTAGAGATCGCGGGCAGGCGTACGAGCAGTACTTC
- | - | TRBJ2-1 | TRBV19 | CASSPTVVNEQFF | TGTGCCAGTAGTCCCACGGTTGTTAATGAGCAGTTCTTC
many | TRBD1 | TRBJ2-6 | TRBV20-1 | CSARDQGDRSSGANVLTF | TGCAGTGCTAGAGATCAGGGGGACAGATCCTCTGGGGCCAACGTCCTGACTTTC
many | TRBD1 | TRBJ2-5 | TRBV20-1 | CSASGTGSLETQYF | TGCAGTGCTTCCGGGACAGGGTCTTTAGAGACCCAGTACTTC
many | TRBD1 | TRBJ1-4 | TRBV5-1 | CASSPTTGSNEKLFF | TGCGCCAGCAGCCCGACGACAGGGAGTAATGAAAAACTGTTTTTT
- | TRBD1 | TRBJ2-5 | TRBV20-1 | CSAGQGTETQYF | TGCAGTGCTGGACAGGGTACGGAGACCCAGTACTTC
few | - | TRBJ1-6 | TRBV2 | CASSEESSSYNSPLHF | TGTGCCAGCAGTGAGGAGTCTAGCTCCTATAATTCACCCCTCCACTTT
- | - | TRBJ1-1 | TRBV6-1 | CASSRARGGTEAFF | TGTGCCAGCAGCAGGGCGCGCGGTGGCACTGAAGCTTTCTTT
few | TRBD1 | TRBJ1-2 | TRBV5-1 | CASSIDRGANYGYTF | TGCGCCAGCAGCATAGACAGGGGGGCTAACTATGGCTACACCTTC
- | TRBD1 | TRBJ2-5 | TRBV29-1 | CSTLRGETQYF | TGCAGCACACTCAGGGGGGAGACCCAGTACTTC
- | TRBD2 | TRBJ2-2 | TRBV27 | CASSLFWEGWDTGELFF | TGTGCCAGCAGTTTATTTTGGGAGGGCTGGGACACCGGGGAGCTGTTTTTT
few | - | TRBJ1-5 | TRBV10-2 | CASSEGGRPQHF | TGCGCCAGCAGTGAAGGGGGGCGGCCCCAGCATTTT
many | TRBD1 | TRBJ1-2 | TRBV29-1 | CSVHSGTGNYGYTF | TGCAGCGTCCACTCCGGGACAGGGAATTATGGCTACACCTTC
many | TRBD2 | TRBJ2-3 | TRBV20-1 | CSARPKRLAGGPYTQYF | TGCAGTGCTAGACCCAAGAGACTAGCGGGAGGGCCGTATACGCAGTATTTT
many | TRBD1 | TRBJ2-2 | TRBV6-5 | CASSSQGANTGELFF | TGTGCCAGCAGTTCACAGGGGGCGAACACCGGGGAGCTGTTTTTT
- | TRBD1 | TRBJ1-4 | TRBV10-3 | CAISGTGGDEKLFF | TGTGCCATCAGTGGGACAGGGGGTGACGAAAAACTGTTTTTT
- | - | TRBJ2-2 | TRBV20-1 | CSARGRLTGELFF | TGCAGTGCTAGGGGCAGACTCACCGGGGAGCTGTTTTTT
- | TRBD1 | TRBJ2-3 | TRBV5-4 | CASSTKGQGGGDTQYF | TGTGCCAGCAGCACAAAAGGACAGGGGGGTGGCGATACGCAGTATTTT
- | TRBD2 | TRBJ2-1 | TRBV10-3 | CAISSSGTSTFNEQFF | TGTGCCATCAGCTCATCCGGGACTAGTACATTCAATGAGCAGTTCTTC
many | TRBD1 | TRBJ2-1 | TRBV10-3 | CAITLGQGSNEQFF | TGTGCCATCACTCTGGGACAGGGAAGTAATGAGCAGTTCTTC
- | TRBD2 | TRBJ2-1 | TRBV29-1 | CSVRKLGLAGNSDEQFF | TGCAGCGTTCGGAAACTCGGACTAGCGGGAAATTCGGATGAGCAGTTCTTC
many | TRBD1 | TRBJ2-7 | TRBV20-1 | CSARIGTGSYYEQYF | TGCAGTGCTAGGATAGGGACAGGGTCTTACTACGAGCAGTACTTC
many | - | TRBJ1-5 | TRBV6-2/TRBV6-3 | CASSYSLTWGQPQHF | TGTGCCAGCAGTTACTCGTTGACTTGGGGTCAGCCCCAGCATTTT
many | - | TRBJ2-1 | TRBV5-5 | CASSLGLAVSYNEQFF | TGTGCCAGCAGCTTGGGGCTAGCAGTCTCCTACAATGAGCAGTTCTTC
many | TRBD2 | TRBJ2-1 | TRBV7-2 | CASSIGTSSYNEQFF | TGTGCCAGCAGCATCGGGACTAGCTCCTACAATGAGCAGTTCTTC
- | TRBD1 | TRBJ2-7 | TRBV11-2 | CASSLKQIQGYSYEQYF | TGTGCCAGCAGCTTAAAGCAGATACAGGGGTACTCCTACGAGCAGTACTTC
many | - | TRBJ2-1 | TRBV7-6 | CASSLGGLQNEQFF | TGTGCCAGCAGCTTAGGGGGACTTCAAAATGAGCAGTTCTTC